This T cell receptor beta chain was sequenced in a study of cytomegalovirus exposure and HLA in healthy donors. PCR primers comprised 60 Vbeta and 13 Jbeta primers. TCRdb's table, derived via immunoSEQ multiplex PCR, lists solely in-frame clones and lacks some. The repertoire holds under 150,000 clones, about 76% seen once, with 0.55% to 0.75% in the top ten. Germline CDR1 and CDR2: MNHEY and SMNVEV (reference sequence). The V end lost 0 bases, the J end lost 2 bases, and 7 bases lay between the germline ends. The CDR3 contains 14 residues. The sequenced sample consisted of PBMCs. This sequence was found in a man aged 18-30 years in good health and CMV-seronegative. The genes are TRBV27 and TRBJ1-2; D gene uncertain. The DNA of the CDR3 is TGTGCCAGCAGTTTATCGGGCCAGAACTATGGCTACACCTTC. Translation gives CASSLSGQNYGYTF.